This record concerns one T cell receptor beta chain sequence. This sample was included in a study of control samples from healthy donors and cancer patients. The method was immunoSEQ multiplex PCR; TCRdb's version includes in-frame clones alone and lacks a portion of them. The table lists around 120,000 clones, 87% of them singletons. This clonotype originated in a man aged 60-69 years in good health. The sample was blood.

The CDR3 bases are TGTGCCAGTATTAGGGGCCCCACCGGGGAGCTGTTTTTT. Encoded protein: CASIRGPTGELFF. This rearrangement joins TRBV19 to TRBJ2-2; perhaps TRBD1 as D (5 bases). The CDR3 is made up of 13 amino acids. Trimming shortened V by 7 bases and J by 4 bases, and 10 bases separated the two germline ends. CDR1 is LNHDA, CDR2 SQIVND, per germline (reference sequence).